Below are 11 T cell receptor beta chains sequenced from a single sample in a study of blood T cells in healthy people across ages. Primed by a sample-barcoded 5' primer and a J-beta primer mix, a second PCR proceeded for about 6 to 11 cycles. A single record per CDR3 protein comes from TCRdb applying MiXCR to the 5' RACE reads. The sample contains some 1,000,000 distinct CDR3 sequences, around 25% of which appear only once. These data also formed part of another study, on T cells of mothers and their children.

Sequencing used blood. Source of these receptors: a girl aged 2 to 9 in good health.

The V call is TRBV7-2, the J call TRBJ2-1; the D gene is possibly TRBD2 (5 bases). CDR1 and CDR2 (germline): SGHTA, FQGNSA. This CDR3 has 13 residues. Deletions cut 7 bases from V and 1 base from J, with 8 bases between. CDR3 DNA sequence: TGTGCCAGCACCGTAGCGTCCTACAATGAGCAGTTCTTC. Its translation: CASTVASYNEQFF.

The gene calls are TRBV5-1 and TRBJ2-7, with 11 nucleotides matching TRBD2. With the DNA end fitting TRBJ2-1 better, the J assignment may be wrong. CDR3 size: 14 residues. CDR1 and CDR2 from the germline V gene are SGHRS and YFSETQ. The CDR3 DNA follows: TGCGCCAGCAGCCCGGGAGGGACTAGCGGCTTGCAGTTCTTC. It translates to CASSPGGTSGLQFF.

This sequence joins TRBV25-1 and TRBJ2-5, with D possibly being TRBD1 (5 bases). V was cut by 10 bases and J by 2 bases, with 11 bases left in between. This CDR3 has 12 residues. Germline V gives CDR1 MGHDK, CDR2 SYGVNS. CDR3 loop: CATRQSQETQYF. CDR3 nucleotide sequence: TGTGCCACCCGACAGTCACAAGAGACCCAGTACTTC.

The J gene is TRBJ2-3, the V gene TRBV20-1; 13 bases line up with TRBD2. With V trimmed by 4 bases and J by 6 bases, 25 bases remained unmatched. Per the germline V gene, CDR1 is DFQATT and CDR2 is SNEGSKA (reference sequence). The CDR3 is made up of 21 amino acids. The CDR3 spells CSAKLGATSGGAYKPYDTQYF. In nucleotides, the CDR3 is TGCAGTGCTAAATTGGGAGCCACTAGCGGGGGGGCTTATAAGCCGTATGATACGCAGTATTTT.

The chain combines TRBV3-1 with TRBJ2-5; D is ambiguous. CDR1 is LGHDT, CDR2 YNNKEL, per germline (reference sequence). This CDR3 is 15 amino acids long. V lost 0 bases and J 5 bases, leaving 13 bases between the germline ends. Written as DNA, the CDR3 is TGTGCCAGCAGCCAAGAAGAGTTACCCCTCGAGACCCAGTACTTC. This codes for CASSQEELPLETQYF.

This clonotype came up a few times. The V and J genes are TRBV4-1 and TRBJ2-3; 10 bases fit TRBD2. The ends lost 3 bases at V and 8 bases at J; junction bases unmatched: 8. The CDR3 runs 15 residues. Germline V gives CDR1 MGHRA, CDR2 YSYEKL. This CDR3 reads CASSHSAGGPRTQYF. DNA of the CDR3: TGCGCCAGCAGCCACTCAGCGGGAGGGCCGCGTACGCAGTATTTT.

This clonotype occurred a few times. The CDR3 nucleotides read TGTGCCAGCTCACCAGTTGACCGTAACTATGGCTACACCTTC. Translating it yields CASSPVDRNYGYTF. V and J are TRBV18 and TRBJ1-2; D ambiguous. V gave up 2 bases and J gave up 1 base, with 8 bases separating them. Germline V CDR1 and CDR2: KGHSH, LQKENI. The CDR3 is 14 residues long.

V and J are TRBV28 and TRBJ2-3; D not certain. The CDR3 extends over 15 amino acids. V shed 1 base and J shed 3 bases, with 11 bases lying between them. Per germline, CDR1 MDHEN and CDR2 SYDVKM. CDR3 DNA sequence: TGTGCCAGCAGTTTATTGCCCGTATCAACAGATACGCAGTATTTT. It yields the protein CASSLLPVSTDTQYF.

This clonotype was counted a single time. Since a much larger clone is just one base distant, this may be a read error. J is TRBJ1-2 and V is TRBV5-1; the match to TRBD1 covers 9 bases. This CDR3 has 14 residues. Germline lookup yields CDR1 SGHRS and CDR2 YFSETQ. With 3 bases clipped from V and 1 base from J, the junction kept 1 base outside the gene matches. The CDR3 sequence: CASSWTGDNYGYTF. CDR3 in DNA: TGCGCCAGCAGCTGGACAGGGGATAACTATGGCTACACCTTC.

The chain links TRBV5-1 to TRBJ1-3; D is perhaps TRBD1 (5 bases). Germline V CDR1 and CDR2: SGHRS, YFSETQ. The V end was cut by 4 bases, the J end by 2 bases, with 7 bases between. The CDR3 sequence is 13 residues long. The CDR3, as DNA: TGCGCCAGCAGCAGACAGACTGGAAACACCATATATTTT. Its translation: CASSRQTGNTIYF.

The genes are TRBV7-3 and TRBJ1-2, with 8 nucleotides matching TRBD1. CDR3 size: 15 residues. Trimming removed 5 bases from V and 8 bases from J; junction bases left unmatched: 13. Looked up from germline, CDR1 is SGHTA and CDR2 is FQGTGA. CDR3 DNA: TGTGCCAGCAGCCCCGGACAGGGCCTTCCCAGGGGCTACACCTTC. It is translated as CASSPGQGLPRGYTF. The complete variable domain, with remaining parts taken from reference TRBV7-3 and TRBJ1-2, reads GAGVSQTPSNKVTEKGKYVELRCDPISGHTALYWYRQSLGQGPEFLIYFQGTGAADDSGLPNDRFFAVRPEGSVSTLKIQRTERGDSAVYLCASSPGQGLPRGYTFGSGTRLTVV.